This T cell receptor (beta chain) was documented in a study of shared clonotypes between healthy human individuals (dated by TCRdb to about 2020). At the level of the whole study: Three men and a couple of women, aged 18 to 49 years, made up the cohort. Blood TCR repertoires of about five healthy adults were deeply sequenced to estimate repertoire size and the extent of clonotype sharing between individuals. Different laboratories and diverse techniques were used to prepare libraries and sequence TCR repertoires, to increase sequencing depth and limit assay-specific biases. For each donor, CD4 naive and CD4 memory were each run on three plates, CD8 naive on two plates, and CD8 memory on one plate. Each donor's leukapheresis produced roughly between about 0.8 and 8.9 billion PBMCs.

Using the deep immunoSEQ assay, TCR CDR3 regions were amplified from genomic DNA by multiplex PCR. Extracted genomic DNA from each cell subset was distributed evenly across all wells of several immunoSEQ 96-well plates, and each plate was treated as a replicate. For sorted subsets, each replicate PCR was loaded with about 200 ng genomic DNA, equivalent to 30,000 to 35,000 T cell genomes. Purified libraries were quantified with a Qubit 3.0 fluorometer, sized on a Bioanalyzer 2100, and re-quantified with the KAPA Library Quantification kit. A separate single-read 150-cycle Illumina NextSeq 550 flow cell was used to sequence each immunoSEQ 96-well plate. Regarding the original processing steps: Because the immunoSEQ output included only junctional sequences and no quality scores, the filtering could not be the same as the filtering used for full-length reads. Sequences were annotated with PyIR, a Python wrapper for IgBLAST v1.9, and V/J genes and CDR3 were assigned using IMGT germline references. Reads were filtered out if the reads had weak V/J assignments (E-value above 1e-6), no CDR3, stop codons, out-of-frame junctions, or ambiguous translated residues. V3J clonotypes were defined by identical inferred V gene, J gene, and CDR3 amino acid sequence. Percentage overlap between repertoires was computed as shared unique clonotypes divided by the size of the smaller repertoire. Repertoire richness was assessed with RTK rarefaction, the Chao1 estimator, and Recon v2.1 estimates of unobserved clonotypes. Generation probabilities for all TCRbeta clonotypes obtained by the gDNA method from a few donors were computed using OLGA. TCRdb carries this immuneACCESS record with in-frame sequences only. Its versions omit some clonotypes, under half of them owing to an unresolved V gene in the studies checked, with the rest unexplained. The D gene and trimming were derived from the DNA, and the V and J assignments and clone size from that table. Present in this sample are some 700,000 clones, about 90% of which were seen just once. Around a third of the sample belongs to the ten largest clones.

Turning to this clone: Its antigen is still unknown. No clone much larger than this one lies a single base away; base qualities are absent.

Overall study outcomes, separate from this receptor: Sharing across a handful of donors was observed for approximately 4.6% of naive CD4, under 4% of naive CD8, 2.3% of memory CD4, and about 0.38% of memory CD8 clonotypes. Compared with non-shared clonotypes, clonotypes shared by all four sorted-subset donors had higher generation probabilities. Naive subsets generally had larger estimated clonotype richness than memory subsets did. Pairwise subsampling led to the expectation that sequencing depth would affect the degree of clonotype sharing among donors. Sampling was restricted to blood, and TCR repertoires in tissues likely differ from the TCR repertoires found in blood. Incomplete sequencing was indicated by rarefaction of sorted-subset datasets, despite the large sequencing depth. The small number of donors limited the genetic and exposure-history diversity represented.

V lost 0 bases and J lost 1 base; the stretch between them is 13 bases long. The germline V gene yields SGHDT for CDR1 and YYEEEE for CDR2. From its cysteine to its phenylalanine, the CDR3 spans 16 amino acids. Of the read, only the CDR3 DNA is kept; its 48 bases are in frame from base 1. The donors were healthy, HIV-negative adults who had no recently reported acute infections or vaccinations. Every donor was a Caucasian adult living in Nashville, Tennessee, USA. The CD8 memory samples were a combination of magnetically selected CD45RO+ cells and CCR7-negative CD45RA+ effector memory (TemRA) cells. After blood collection by leukapheresis, PBMCs were isolated using Ficoll-Histopaque density gradient centrifugation and then cryopreserved in the vapor phase of liquid nitrogen. Analytical flow cytometry was used to check the purity and quantity of each magnetically sorted T cell population. From each sorted fraction, genomic DNA was isolated and quantified by UV absorbance on a Nanodrop 2000c.

Recombination linked TRBV5-6 to TRBJ2-5; TRBD1 might be the D gene, on 6 matching bases. The source of this sequence is a man aged 18 to 30 in good health. Some clones in this sample may be carry-over from other donors' samples. Sequenced material: memory CD8+ T cells from PBMCs. Taken with the paper, the label for cell subset or site translates to: CD45RO+ cells pooled with CCR7-negative TemRA cells. The nucleotide sequence is TGTGCCAGCAGCTTGGCCGTCGGGACACCCCAAGAGACCCAGTACTTC. Translation gives CASSLAVGTPQETQYF.